This T cell receptor beta chain stems from a study of T cells in Graves' hyperthyroidism and ophthalmopathy. CDR1 is MDHEN and CDR2 is SYDVKM in the germline V gene. The CDR3 runs to 12 residues. The V and J ends lost 7 bases and 6 bases respectively, with 9 bases between them. Amplification yielded TCR beta CDR3 regions, with RNA transcripts as the source. The HTBI set primed first-round TCR CDR3 RT-PCR. MiXCR was run by TCRdb on the multiplex PCR reads, yielding one entry per CDR3 protein. The profile shows roughly 550,000 distinct CDR3 sequences, more than 15% of them singletons. Only a few counts were recorded for this clonotype.

Sequencing input: blood. This clonotype was sampled from a woman aged 25 to 39 with Graves' ophthalmopathy. The chain uses TRBV28 and TRBJ2-2; either TRBD1 or TRBD2 may fit D (5 bases each). The CDR3 nucleotides read TGTGCCAGCATAAGAGGGGCCGGGGAGCTGTTTTTT. The encoded protein is CASIRGAGELFF.